Listed below are T cell receptor beta chains from one sample, sequenced in a study of PD-1 blockade in classical Hodgkin lymphoma. The assay was immunoSEQ multiplex PCR, and TCRdb's table has in-frame clones only and misses some. The table shows some 100,000 clones, with roughly 92% occurring only once. The starting material was peripheral blood mononuclear cells (PBMCs), obtained at baseline. These receptors came from a human donor with classical Hodgkin lymphoma. Each CDR3 is given with its conserved first and last residue. Clone size is stated in some rows and not others, as once, few, many or a class when expanded.

size	V	J	CDR3
.	TRBV28	TRBJ1-2	CASSSTGEGGYTF
.	TRBV19	TRBJ2-3	CASSPRGGFGTDTQYF
.	TRBV27	TRBJ1-2	CASSFRGRDRYGYTF
.	TRBV11-2	TRBJ1-1	CASSLDAGRPMRKTEAFF
.	TRBV28	TRBJ2-6	CASSLPSAPSGANVLTF
.	TRBV12-5	TRBJ2-1	CASGSRTSGPYNEQFF
.	TRBV5-1	TRBJ1-1	CASSPSPVNTEAFF
.	TRBV6-5	TRBJ1-1	CASSYSPLTEAFF
few	TRBV11-2	TRBJ2-1	CASSAGASYNEQFF
once	TRBV7-6	TRBJ1-1	CASSLRGGDPTEAFF
.	TRBV29-1	TRBJ2-3	CSVGVLQKALATDTQYF
.	TRBV6-5	TRBJ1-4	CASRIQGANEKLFF
.	TRBV11-3	TRBJ2-5	CASSLYQETQYF
.	TRBV30	TRBJ1-4	CAWEGLSNEKLFF
once	TRBV5-1	TRBJ2-7	CASSAGDWDYEQYF
.	TRBV9	TRBJ2-2	CASSVVRRTNTGELFF
.	TRBV7-9	TRBJ1-3	CASSLDGTSGNTIYF
few	TRBV7-9	TRBJ2-7	CATQDEQYF
.	TRBV19	TRBJ2-7	CASSITRSYEEQYF
.	TRBV28	TRBJ2-7	CASSLWGTGGTYEQYF
.	TRBV6-5	TRBJ2-7	CASSYSERYEQYF
once	TRBV27	TRBJ2-2	CASSLSLANGELFF
.	TRBV18	TRBJ2-6	CASSPSGANVLTF
.	TRBV9	TRBJ2-5	CASSPRGRLAGRLGETQYF